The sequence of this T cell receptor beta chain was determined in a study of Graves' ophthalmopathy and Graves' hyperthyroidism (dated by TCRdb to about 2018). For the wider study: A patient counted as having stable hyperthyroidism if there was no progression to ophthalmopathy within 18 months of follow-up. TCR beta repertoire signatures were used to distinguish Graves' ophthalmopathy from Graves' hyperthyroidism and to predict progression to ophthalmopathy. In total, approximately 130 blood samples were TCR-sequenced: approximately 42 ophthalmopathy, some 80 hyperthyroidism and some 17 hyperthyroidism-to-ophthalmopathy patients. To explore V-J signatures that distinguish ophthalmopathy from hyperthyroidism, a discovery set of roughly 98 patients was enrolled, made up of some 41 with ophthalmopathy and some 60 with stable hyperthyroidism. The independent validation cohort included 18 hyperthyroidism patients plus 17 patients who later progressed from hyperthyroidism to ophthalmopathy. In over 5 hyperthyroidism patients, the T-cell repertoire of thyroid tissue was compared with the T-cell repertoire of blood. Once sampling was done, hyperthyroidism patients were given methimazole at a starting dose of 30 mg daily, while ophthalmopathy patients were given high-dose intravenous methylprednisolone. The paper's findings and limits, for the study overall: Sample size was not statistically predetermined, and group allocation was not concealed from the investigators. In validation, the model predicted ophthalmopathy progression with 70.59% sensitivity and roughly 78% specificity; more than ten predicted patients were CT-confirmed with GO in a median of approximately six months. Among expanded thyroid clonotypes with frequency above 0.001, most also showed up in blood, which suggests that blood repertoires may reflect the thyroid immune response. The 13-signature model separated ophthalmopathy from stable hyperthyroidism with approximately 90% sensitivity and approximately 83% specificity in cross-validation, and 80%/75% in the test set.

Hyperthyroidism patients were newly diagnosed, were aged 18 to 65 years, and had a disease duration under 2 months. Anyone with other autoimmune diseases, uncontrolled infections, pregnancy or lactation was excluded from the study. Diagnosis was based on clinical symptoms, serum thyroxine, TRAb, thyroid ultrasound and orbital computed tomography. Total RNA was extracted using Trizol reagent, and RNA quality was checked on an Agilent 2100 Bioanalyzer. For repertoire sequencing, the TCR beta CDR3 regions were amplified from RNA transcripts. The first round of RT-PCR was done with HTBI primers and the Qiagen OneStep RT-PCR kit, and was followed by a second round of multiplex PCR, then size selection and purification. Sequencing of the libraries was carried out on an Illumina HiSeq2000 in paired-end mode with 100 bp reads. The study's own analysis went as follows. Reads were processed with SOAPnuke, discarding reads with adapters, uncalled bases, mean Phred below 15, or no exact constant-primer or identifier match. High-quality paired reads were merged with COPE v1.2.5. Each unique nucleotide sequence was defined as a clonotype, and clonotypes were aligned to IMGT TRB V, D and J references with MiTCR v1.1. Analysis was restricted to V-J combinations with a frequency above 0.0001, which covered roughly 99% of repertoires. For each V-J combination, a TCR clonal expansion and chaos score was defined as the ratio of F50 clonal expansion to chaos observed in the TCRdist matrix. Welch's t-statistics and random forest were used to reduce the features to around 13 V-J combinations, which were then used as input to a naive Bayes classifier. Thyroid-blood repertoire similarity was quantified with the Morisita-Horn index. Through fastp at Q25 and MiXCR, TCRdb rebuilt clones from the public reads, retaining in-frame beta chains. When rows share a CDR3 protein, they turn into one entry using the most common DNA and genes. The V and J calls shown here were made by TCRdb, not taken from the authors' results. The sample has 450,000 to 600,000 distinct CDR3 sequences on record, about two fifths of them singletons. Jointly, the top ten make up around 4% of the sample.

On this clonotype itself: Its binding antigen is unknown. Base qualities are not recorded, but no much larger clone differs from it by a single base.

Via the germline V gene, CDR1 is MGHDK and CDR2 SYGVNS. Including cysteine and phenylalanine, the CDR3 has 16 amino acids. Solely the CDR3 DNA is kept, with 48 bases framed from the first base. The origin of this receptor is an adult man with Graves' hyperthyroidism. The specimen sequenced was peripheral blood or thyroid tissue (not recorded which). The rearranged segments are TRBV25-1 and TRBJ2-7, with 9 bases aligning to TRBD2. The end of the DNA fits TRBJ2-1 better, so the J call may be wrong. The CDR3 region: CASSEYGGGGYNEQFF. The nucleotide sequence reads TGTGCCAGCAGTGAATACGGCGGGGGGGGCTACAATGAGCAGTTCTTC.